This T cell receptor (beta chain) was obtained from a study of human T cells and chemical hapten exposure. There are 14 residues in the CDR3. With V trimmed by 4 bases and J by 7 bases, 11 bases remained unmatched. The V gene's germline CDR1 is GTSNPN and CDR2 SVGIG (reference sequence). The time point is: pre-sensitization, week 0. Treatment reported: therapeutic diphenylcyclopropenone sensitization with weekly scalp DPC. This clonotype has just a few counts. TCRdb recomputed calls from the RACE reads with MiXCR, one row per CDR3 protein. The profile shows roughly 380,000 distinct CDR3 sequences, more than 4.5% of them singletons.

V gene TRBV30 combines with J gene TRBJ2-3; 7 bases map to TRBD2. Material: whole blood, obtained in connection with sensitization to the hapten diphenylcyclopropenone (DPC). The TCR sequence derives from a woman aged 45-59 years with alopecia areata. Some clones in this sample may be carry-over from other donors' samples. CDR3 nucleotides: TGTGCCTGGACACGGGGCGGGAGCGAGAATACGCAGTATTTT. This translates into CAWTRGGSENTQYF.